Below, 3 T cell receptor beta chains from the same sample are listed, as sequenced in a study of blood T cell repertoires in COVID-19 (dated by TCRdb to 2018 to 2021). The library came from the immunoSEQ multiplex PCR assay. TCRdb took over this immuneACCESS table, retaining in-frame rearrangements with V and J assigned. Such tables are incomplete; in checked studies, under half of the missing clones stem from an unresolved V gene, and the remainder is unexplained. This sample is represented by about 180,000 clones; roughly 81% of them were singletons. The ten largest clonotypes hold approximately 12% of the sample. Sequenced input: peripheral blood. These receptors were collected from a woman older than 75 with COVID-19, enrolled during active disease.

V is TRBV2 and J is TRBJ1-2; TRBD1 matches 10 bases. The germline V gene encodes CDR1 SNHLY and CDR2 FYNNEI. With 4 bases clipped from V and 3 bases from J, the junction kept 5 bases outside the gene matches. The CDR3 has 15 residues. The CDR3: CASSVLTGGDYGYTF. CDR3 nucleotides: TGTGCCAGCAGTGTATTGACAGGGGGCGACTATGGCTACACCTTC.

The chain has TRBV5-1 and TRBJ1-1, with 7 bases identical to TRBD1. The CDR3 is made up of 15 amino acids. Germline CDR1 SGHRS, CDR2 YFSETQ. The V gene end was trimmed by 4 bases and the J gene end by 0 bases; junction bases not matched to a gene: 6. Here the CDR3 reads CASSDGTAMNTEAFF. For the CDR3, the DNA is TGCGCCAGCAGCGACGGGACAGCCATGAACACTGAAGCTTTCTTT.

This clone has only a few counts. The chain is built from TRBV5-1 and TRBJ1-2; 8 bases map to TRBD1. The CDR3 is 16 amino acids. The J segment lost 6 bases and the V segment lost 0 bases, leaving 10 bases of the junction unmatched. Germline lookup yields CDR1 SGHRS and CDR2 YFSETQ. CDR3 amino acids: CASSLEPDRAGDGYTF. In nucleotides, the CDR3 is TGCGCCAGCAGCTTGGAACCGGACAGGGCAGGGGATGGCTACACCTTC.